This T cell receptor beta chain originates from a study of blood T cell repertoires in COVID-19. Study details: PBMCs, B-cell-depleted T cells, or T cells were the source of the cDNA or gDNA that made up the material.

As originally analysed: Researchers report that nucleated cell counts were estimated from reference gene primer amplification. Some clones are missing from TCRdb's copy, which holds only in-frame ones; the method was immunoSEQ multiplex PCR. That table furnishes V, J and clone size, whereas the DNA furnished D and trimming. The data show 25,000 or so clones, about 90% seen once. V lost 4 bases, J lost 6 bases, and 17 bases lay in between. Germline CDR1 and CDR2: SGHDT and YYEEEE. The CDR3 is 15 residues long. Sequenced material: peripheral blood. The clonotype was recovered from a human donor in a cohort sampled during active COVID-19. J is TRBJ1-5 and V is TRBV5-6; weak D call: TRBD1 (6 bases). CDR3 nucleotide sequence: TGTGCCAGCAGCCGAAGGGGGGGCGCAGTTCAGCCCCAGCATTTT. This translates into CASSRRGGAVQPQHF. The full variable domain, completed using reference TRBV5-6 and TRBJ1-5, is DAGVTQSPTHLIKTRGQQVTLRCSPKSGHDTVSWYQQALGQGPQFIFQYYEEEERQRGNFPDRFSGHQFPNYSSELNVNALLLGDSALYLCASSRRGGAVQPQHFGDGTRLSIL.